These T cell receptor beta chains were read from a single sample in a study of beta chain features in type 1 diabetes. The assay was immunoSEQ multiplex PCR, and TCRdb's table has in-frame clones only and misses some. The sample yields about 41,000 clones, over 50% seen once. The sample comprised Tregs from blood. These receptors were obtained from a man aged 25-45 years with type 1 diabetes. Some clones in this sample may be carry-over from other donors' samples. CDR3s include the opening cysteine and the closing phenylalanine or tryptophan. Each record gives: clone size, J gene, D gene, V gene, CDR3 DNA, CDR3 protein. D genes are given only for firm matches. Size values are once, few and many counts, or a class for expanded clones, and some rows have none.

NA	TRBJ1-2	NA	TRBV5-6	TGTGCCAGCACCATCGGAGCACACGGCAGAGCTAACTATGGCTACACCTTC	CASTIGAHGRANYGYTF
NA	TRBJ2-5	TRBD1	TRBV5-1	TGCGCCAGCAGCTCCCCCGTGGGGACAGGGAAAGAGACCCAGTACTTC	CASSSPVGTGKETQYF
NA	TRBJ1-2	NA	TRBV7-6	TGTGCCAGCAGCCCTCAAGGTCCAGGGGCCGCTCTAAACTATGGCTACACCTTC	CASSPQGPGAALNYGYTF
NA	TRBJ2-4	NA	TRBV28	TGTGCCAGCAGTTTCCGCTTCAGGGCGGAGGCCAAAAACATTCAGTACTTC	CASSFRFRAEAKNIQYF
few	TRBJ2-7	NA	TRBV14	TGTGCCAGCAGCCAAGTCTCCTCGCTCTACGAGCAGTACTTC	CASSQVSSLYEQYF
NA	TRBJ1-6	TRBD1	TRBV27	TGTGCCAGCAGACCCCTCGGGACAGTCGGACGTTCACCCCTCCACTTT	CASRPLGTVGRSPLHF
NA	TRBJ2-5	NA	TRBV18	TGTGCCAGCTCACCTTACGTACCGGGAGTGCAAGAGACCCAGTACTTC	CASSPYVPGVQETQYF
once	TRBJ2-1	NA	TRBV4-3	TGCGCCAGCAGCCATGTTACGGGAGACAATGAGCAGTTCTTC	CASSHVTGDNEQFF
NA	TRBJ2-5	NA	TRBV4-2	TGTGCCAGCAGCCAAGATACTCAGCGGCAGTACTTC	CASSQDTQRQYF
NA	TRBJ1-5	TRBD1	TRBV27	TGTGCCAGCAGTTTATACCGGGACAGATTACAGCCCCAGCATTTT	CASSLYRDRLQPQHF
few	TRBJ2-4	TRBD2	TRBV11-2	TGTGCCAGCAGCCGACTAGCGGGGGGGGTAGCCAAAAACATTCAGTACTTC	CASSRLAGGVAKNIQYF
NA	TRBJ2-2	TRBD1	TRBV11-2	TGTGCCAGCAGCCCCGGACAGGGCGGCCACTCCGGGGAGCTGTTTTTT	CASSPGQGGHSGELFF
NA	TRBJ1-1	NA	TRBV29-1	TGCAGCGTTGGGGCACTGCATGTTCACCCGGAAGCTTTCTTT	CSVGALHVHPEAFF
NA	TRBJ2-2	NA	TRBV25-1	TGTGCCAGCAGGGAGAGAAACACCGGGGAGCTGTTTTTT	CASRERNTGELFF
few	TRBJ2-1	TRBD2	TRBV5-5	TGTGCCAGCAGCTTGTTTCCTAGCGGTAACAATGAGCAGTTCTTC	CASSLFPSGNNEQFF
NA	TRBJ2-7	TRBD1	TRBV5-1	TGCGCCAGCAGCCGGGACAGGGGCCAGGAGCAGTACTTC	CASSRDRGQEQYF
NA	TRBJ2-5	TRBD1	TRBV5-1	TGCGCCAGCAGCTTCGGGACAGGGGGCCTCCAAGAGACCCAGTACTTC	CASSFGTGGLQETQYF
NA	TRBJ2-1	TRBD1	TRBV25-1	TGTGCCAGCAGTATCTGGACAGGGGGATCGGGGCAGTTCTTC	CASSIWTGGSGQFF
NA	TRBJ2-7	TRBD1	TRBV14	TGTGCCAGCAGCCCCCGCCTGGGACAGTCGCCCTCCTACGAGCAGTACTTC	CASSPRLGQSPSYEQYF
NA	TRBJ1-3	NA	TRBV11-2	TGTGCCAGCAGCCTGACAGGCCTTGGAAACACCATATATTTT	CASSLTGLGNTIYF
few	TRBJ2-2	TRBD1	TRBV7-9	TGTGCCAGCAGCTCGGGACAGGTCAACACCGGGGAGCTGTTTTTT	CASSSGQVNTGELFF
NA	TRBJ2-1	TRBD2	TRBV7-2	TGTGCCAGCAGCTTATTGAGGGGAGCGCGGGGGGTAATCTACAATGAGCAGTTCTTC	CASSLLRGARGVIYNEQFF
NA	TRBJ1-1	NA	TRBV5-1	TGCGCCAGCAGCCCCCGGGACAAGAACACTGAAGCTTTCTTT	CASSPRDKNTEAFF
NA	TRBJ2-3	TRBD2	TRBV5-4	TGTGCCAGCAGCTCGACTAGCGGGGGGCAGGATACGCAGTATTTT	CASSSTSGGQDTQYF
NA	TRBJ1-5	NA	TRBV5-6	TGTGCCAGCAGCTTGGGTGGGGGGGGTCAGCCCCAGCATTTT	CASSLGGGGQPQHF
NA	TRBJ2-2	TRBD2	TRBV7-9	TGTGCCAGCGGGCTAGCGGGATACACCGGGGAGCTGTTTTTT	CASGLAGYTGELFF
NA	TRBJ2-2	TRBD1	TRBV5-1	TGCGCCAGCAGCACGACAGGGCACGCCGGGGAGCTGTTTTTT	CASSTTGHAGELFF
NA	TRBJ1-1	NA	TRBV25-1	TGTGCCAGCAAGACTTCAGGGGCGGAAGCTTTCTTT	CASKTSGAEAFF
NA	TRBJ2-2	TRBD1	TRBV5-1	TGCGCCAGCCACCCGGGACAGTACACCGGGGAGCTGTTTTTT	CASHPGQYTGELFF
NA	TRBJ2-3	NA	TRBV20-1	TGCAGTGCCAACAGGGTGGATACGCAGTATTTT	CSANRVDTQYF
NA	TRBJ1-5	NA	TRBV5-5	TGTGCCAGCAGCCGGGGGGGCTGGGGCAATCAGCCCCAGCATTTT	CASSRGGWGNQPQHF
NA	TRBJ1-5	NA	TRBV6-5	TGTGCCAGCAGTTCCGTGCTTCTAAGTCCCCAGCATTTT	CASSSVLLSPQHF
NA	TRBJ1-1	TRBD1	TRBV19	TGTGCCAGTAGTGAGGGGGCGAACACTGAAGCTTTCTTT	CASSEGANTEAFF
NA	TRBJ1-5	TRBD1	TRBV28	TGTGCCAGCAGTTCCCTCCCGGGACAGGGGAGTCAGCCCCAGCATTTT	CASSSLPGQGSQPQHF
few	TRBJ1-2	NA	TRBV4-3	TGCGCCAGCAGCCAAGGGCCCCGGGACTATGGCTACACCTTC	CASSQGPRDYGYTF
NA	TRBJ2-7	TRBD2	TRBV19	TGTGCCAGTAGTATGGTGTCAGGCGGGAGAAACTACGAGCAGTACTTC	CASSMVSGGRNYEQYF
NA	TRBJ2-7	NA	TRBV27	TGTGCCAGCAGTCTTTACAGCTCCTACGAGCAGTACTTC	CASSLYSSYEQYF
NA	TRBJ1-3	TRBD1	TRBV10-2	TGCGCCAGCTCCTGGACAGGGACTGGAAACACCATATATTTT	CASSWTGTGNTIYF
few	TRBJ2-3	NA	TRBV4-1	TGCGCCAGCAGCCAAGAACCCGCGGGGCCAAGCACAGATACGCAGTATTTT	CASSQEPAGPSTDTQYF
NA	TRBJ1-4	NA	TRBV28	TGTGCCAGCAGTCAGCCGGGTATGGGGGGTGAAAAACTGTTTTTT	CASSQPGMGGEKLFF
few	TRBJ1-5	NA	TRBV7-2	TGTGCCAGCAGCCGAGAAAGGGGCCGCAATCAGCCCCAGCATTTT	CASSRERGRNQPQHF
NA	TRBJ2-1	NA	TRBV5-1	TGCGCCAGCAGCTTGGGACAGAGCTCCTACAATGAGCAGTTCTTC	CASSLGQSSYNEQFF
NA	TRBJ2-5	NA	TRBV2	TGTGCCAGCAGTGACCGGGGGAGAACCCTGGCGGAGACCCAGTACTTC	CASSDRGRTLAETQYF
NA	TRBJ2-5	NA	TRBV20-1	TGCAGTGCCAACAGGGTGGAGACCCAGTACTTC	CSANRVETQYF
NA	TRBJ1-2	NA	TRBV6-5	TGTGCCAGCAGTGAAACAGGGCCCTATGGCTACACCTTC	CASSETGPYGYTF
NA	TRBJ2-5	NA	TRBV25-1	TGTGCCAGCAGTGACCCCCACACGGGACAAGAGACCCAGTACTTC	CASSDPHTGQETQYF
NA	TRBJ1-1	NA	TRBV5-1	TGCGCCAGCCGCACCACCTTGAACTTGAACACTGAAGCTTTCTTT	CASRTTLNLNTEAFF
NA	TRBJ1-4	NA	TRBV28	TGTGCCAGCAGTTTCCGAATAGGGGATCCTAATGAAAAACTGTTTTTT	CASSFRIGDPNEKLFF
NA	TRBJ2-3	NA	TRBV19	TGTGCCAGTAGTGTTCCCAGATACACAGATACGCAGTATTTT	CASSVPRYTDTQYF
few	TRBJ1-1	NA	TRBV29-1	TGCAGCGTTGATAAGGGGGTCTCAAGCCAAAACACTGAAGCTTTCTTT	CSVDKGVSSQNTEAFF